Reported below is one T cell receptor beta chain. The data were taken from a study of blood T cell repertoires in COVID-19. About the research overall: The cDNA or gDNA used as material had been derived from T cells, B-cell-depleted T cells, or PBMCs.

This table comes from immunoSEQ multiplex PCR, and its TCRdb copy is limited to in-frame clones, with some not included. The table has approximately 68,000 clones, 75% to 90% seen once. Germline V gene data show CDR1 as SGHRS and CDR2 as YFSETQ. This CDR3 is built from 15 residues. Trimming pared 0 bases from V and 6 bases from J, leaving 14 bases between. Sample: peripheral blood. This TCR was recovered from a woman at least 80 years old with active or convalescent COVID-19. The J gene is TRBJ2-3, the V gene TRBV5-1, with D unresolved. CDR3 sequence reads: CASSLAGPSVDTQYF. The DNA of the CDR3 is TGCGCCAGCAGCTTGGCCGGCCCTAGTGTGGATACGCAGTATTTT.